Shown below are 18 T cell receptor beta chains from a single sample sequenced in a study of breast tumors, draining lymph nodes, adjacent tissues. Breast cancer patients provided tissue from their axillary draining lymph nodes. TCRdb re-analysed the multiplex PCR reads in MiXCR, keeping a single row per CDR3 protein. The sample lists 200,000 to 300,000 distinct CDR3 sequences; over 25% were seen once. Material: axillary lymph node tissue. The receptor source for this set is a female donor with breast cancer. Some clones in this sample may be carry-over from other donors' samples.

The chain uses TRBV2 and TRBJ2-3, with TRBD2 matching 14 bases. In germline, CDR1 is SNHLY, CDR2 FYNNEI. The CDR3 has 21 residues. The V and J ends lost 5 bases and 2 bases, in that order; junction bases with no gene match: 18. DNA for the CDR3: TGTGCCAGCAGTTACCCTCCGGGACAGCGACTAGCGGGAGGGATCACAGATACGCAGTATTTT. Amino acid sequence: CASSYPPGQRLAGGITDTQYF.

Ten or more counts support this clonotype. The chain joins TRBV20-1 to TRBJ1-6; tentative D call: TRBD1 (5 bases). The CDR3 length is 16 residues. CDR1 DFQATT and CDR2 SNEGSKA come from the germline V gene (reference sequence). Trimming stripped 1 base from V and 4 bases from J, with 14 bases between. In DNA, the CDR3 is TGCAGTGCTAGAGTCGGGCAGGGCGCTTATAATTCACCCCTCCACTTT. This encodes CSARVGQGAYNSPLHF.

The V call is TRBV20-1, the J call TRBJ2-7, with D tentatively TRBD1 (5 bases). V lost 3 bases to trimming and J lost 6 bases, with 18 bases between them. This CDR3 is 14 amino acids long. CDR1 and CDR2 (germline): DFQATT, SNEGSKA (reference sequence). The CDR3 is CSASLVPRVAEQYF. In DNA, the CDR3 is TGCAGTGCTAGTCTGGTTCCCAGGGTCGCCGAGCAGTACTTC.

The chain uses TRBV5-4 and TRBJ2-1; TRBD2 aligns across 7 bases. The germline CDR1 and CDR2 sequences are SGHNT and YYREEE (reference sequence). CDR3 length: 17 amino acids. V was clipped by 4 bases and J by 4 bases; unmatched bases: 14. CDR3 residues: CASSREGPAGLYNEQFF. The DNA of the CDR3 is TGTGCCAGCAGCCGTGAGGGACCAGCGGGATTGTACAATGAGCAGTTCTTC.

On this clonotype: With a much larger clone just one base away, this may be a read error. The rearrangement uses TRBV11-2 and TRBJ2-5; possible D gene TRBD2, 6 bases. Germline V CDR1 and CDR2: SGHAT, FQNNGV. With 0 bases removed from V and 2 bases from J, the gap between germline ends came to 19 bases. The length of the CDR3 is 18 residues. The CDR3 loop reads CASSLDLGPGDWQETQYF. DNA for the CDR3: TGTGCCAGCAGCTTAGATTTGGGACCGGGGGATTGGCAAGAGACCCAGTACTTC.

This clonotype has at least ten counts. The J gene is TRBJ1-6, the V gene TRBV20-1; D is unclear. This CDR3 region has 14 residues. Germline CDR1 DFQATT, CDR2 SNEGSKA (reference sequence). V lost 3 bases and J 0 bases, leaving 6 bases between the germline ends. The CDR3 DNA sequence: TGCAGTGCTAGTAGTGCCTCCTATAATTCACCCCTCCACTTT. Translating gives CSASSASYNSPLHF.

This clonotype was seen at least ten times. The rearrangement uses TRBV19 and TRBJ2-7, with 7 bases fitting TRBD1. V was pared by 3 bases and J by 3 bases, with 2 bases of the junction left unmatched. CDR3 length equals 13 residues. In germline, CDR1 is LNHDA, CDR2 SQIVND (reference sequence). This CDR3 reads CASSMTGHYEQYF. The DNA of the CDR3 is TGTGCCAGTAGTATGACAGGGCACTACGAGCAGTACTTC.

The sample holds many counts of this clonotype. The chain couples TRBV7-3 to TRBJ2-5; no clear D gene. CDR1 and CDR2 (germline): SGHTA, FQGTGA. This CDR3 comprises 14 residues. V shed 3 bases and J shed 3 bases, with 11 bases lying between them. CDR3 loop: CASSFLLEEETQYF. In DNA, the CDR3 is TGTGCCAGCAGCTTTCTCCTAGAGGAAGAGACCCAGTACTTC.

The chain carries TRBV30 and TRBJ2-7; perhaps TRBD2 as D (5 bases). CDR1 GTSNPN and CDR2 SVGIG come from the germline V gene (reference sequence). The CDR3 contains 14 residues. The V gene lost 0 bases and the J gene lost 6 bases, with 15 bases spanning the gap. The chain's CDR3 is CAWSVPGGGSEQYF. The CDR3, as DNA: TGTGCCTGGAGTGTACCTGGCGGAGGAAGCGAGCAGTACTTC.

This clonotype has more than one count but fewer than ten. V gene TRBV13 combines with J gene TRBJ2-4; TRBD1 might be the D (5 bases). Trimming took 2 bases from V and 7 from J, leaving 9 bases between them. Germline V gene sequence: CDR1 PRHDT, CDR2 FYEKMQ (reference sequence). The CDR3 extends over 13 amino acids. This CDR3 is CASSLQGRNIQYF. The CDR3 DNA sequence: TGTGCCAGCAGCTTACAGGGTCGGAACATTCAGTACTTC.

Points on this clonotype: This may stem from a read error, because a much larger clone lies one nucleotide away. The CDR3 DNA follows: TGTGCCAGCAGCTTAAGGAGGACTAGCGGAGATACGCAGTATTTT. Amino acid sequence: CASSLRRTSGDTQYF. The chain recombines TRBV13 with TRBJ2-3, with 10 bases lining up with TRBD2. The CDR3 has 15 amino acids. Germline loops: CDR1 PRHDT, CDR2 FYEKMQ (reference sequence). V shed 2 bases and J 5 bases; nucleotides not matched to a gene: 4.

This clonotype was observed many times. The V and J genes are TRBV5-1 and TRBJ2-2; 8 bases map to TRBD1. Trimming at V came to 5 bases and at J to 4 bases, leaving 10 bases not matched to a gene. Germline CDR1 is SGHRS and CDR2 is YFSETQ. The CDR3 is 16 residues long. The CDR3 reads CASRPDRGRGTGELFF. CDR3 nucleotides: TGCGCCAGCAGACCCGACAGGGGTAGGGGCACCGGGGAGCTGTTTTTT.

This clonotype was recorded at least ten times. This rearrangement joins TRBV12-3 or TRBV12-4 to TRBJ2-7; 9 nucleotides agree with TRBD1. There are 12 residues in the CDR3. The V segment lost 6 bases and the J segment 6 bases; nucleotides outside the gene matches: 3. The DNA for the CDR3 is TGTGCCAGCAGAGCGGACAGGGGCGAGCAGTACTTC. This sequence encodes CASRADRGEQYF.

This clonotype was recorded at least ten times. The gene calls are TRBV11-2 and TRBJ2-3, with a weak D call TRBD2 (5 bases). The germline V gene encodes CDR1 SGHAT and CDR2 FQNNGV. V was pared by 5 bases and J by 6 bases, with 15 bases between. The CDR3 sequence is 14 residues long. As DNA, the CDR3 is TGTGCCAGCAGCCCTGTACTAGGATATGATACGCAGTATTTT. Protein product: CASSPVLGYDTQYF.

The chain has TRBV10-3 and TRBJ1-5; possible D gene TRBD1, 5 bases. V lost 0 bases, J lost 3 bases, and 15 bases lay in between. Germline V gene data show CDR1 as ENHRY and CDR2 as SYGVKD. The CDR3 is made up of 17 amino acids. The chain's CDR3 is CAISESAGNINNQPQHF. The CDR3 coding sequence is TGTGCCATCAGTGAGTCGGCAGGGAATATTAACAATCAGCCCCAGCATTTT.

A few counts support this clonotype. The chain couples TRBV3-1 to TRBJ2-1; D is undetermined. Trimming cost V 4 bases and J 5 bases, with 9 bases left between them. This CDR3 has 13 residues. The germline V gene has CDR1 LGHDT and CDR2 YNNKEL (reference sequence). The CDR3 nucleotides are TGTGCCAGCAGCCGCATGGGAAACAATGAGCAGTTCTTC. This sequence encodes CASSRMGNNEQFF.

Concerning this clonotype: Its ends do not fully match the called genes, so a read error is possible. CDR3 DNA sequence: TGTGCCAGCAGCAGCAGGGTAACAGCCTACGGGCAGTACTTC. It yields the protein CASSSRVTAYGQYF. The chain uses TRBV11-2 and TRBJ2-7; tentatively, D is TRBD1 (5 bases). The germline gives CDR1 SGHAT, CDR2 FQNNGV. The CDR3 length is 14 residues.

Many counts were recorded for this clonotype. V usage is TRBV10-3 and J usage is TRBJ2-7, with TRBD2 matching over 9 bases. This CDR3 contains 14 residues. Germline lookup yields CDR1 ENHRY and CDR2 SYGVKD. V shed 6 bases, J shed 3 bases, and the junction held 6 bases outside the gene matches. The CDR3 loop reads CAISGTSTNYEQYF. DNA for the CDR3: TGTGCCATCAGCGGGACTAGCACAAACTACGAGCAGTACTTC.